The 31 T cell receptor beta chains given below trace back to one sample, sequenced in a study of vaccination effects on CD4 cells after COVID-19. When ten to eleven days of culture had elapsed, CD4+ T cells were isolated. Sequencing used immunoSEQ multiplex PCR; TCRdb keeps in-frame clones, though not all of them. Here the sample spans tens of thousands of clones, approximately 71% being singletons. These receptors have no known antigen. The material sequenced was CD4+ T cells from PBMCs cultured without peptide, taken before COVID-19 vaccination. These receptors all come from a human donor who received a COVID-19 vaccine.

V and J are TRBV10-3 and TRBJ1-1; the D is unclear. The CDR3 runs to 11 residues. In germline, CDR1 is ENHRY, CDR2 SYGVKD. Trimming left V 6 bases short and J 3 bases short, with 5 bases between. The CDR3 is CAISGYTEAFF. The CDR3 DNA sequence: TGTGCCATCAGCGGTTACACTGAAGCTTTCTTT.

This clone was counted only a few times. The chain couples TRBV6-2 or TRBV6-3 to TRBJ2-1; 7 nucleotides line up with TRBD2. The CDR3 spans 15 residues. Germline trimming cut 5 bases from V and 5 bases from J; bases unmatched to any gene: 9. CDR1 is MNHEY, CDR2 SVGEGT, per germline. The CDR3 region is CASSRSGTTNNEQFF. The CDR3 DNA reads TGTGCCAGCAGTAGGAGCGGGACTACTAACAATGAGCAGTTCTTC.

The genes are TRBV6-5 and TRBJ2-5; D remains unclear. Looked up from germline, CDR1 is MNHEY and CDR2 is SVGAGI. Trimming removed 2 bases from V and 3 bases from J, with 4 bases in between. The CDR3 sequence is 12 residues long. The chain's CDR3 is CASSYAKETQYF. The CDR3 DNA reads TGTGCCAGCAGTTACGCTAAAGAGACCCAGTACTTC.

The chain joins TRBV6-5 to TRBJ2-7, with 7 bases fitting TRBD1. Germline lookup yields CDR1 MNHEY and CDR2 SVGAGI. CDR3 length: 15 residues. With V trimmed by 5 bases and J by 0 bases, 7 bases remained unmatched. The chain's CDR3 is CASSPDRARSYEQYV. In nucleotides, the CDR3 is TGTGCCAGCAGTCCAGACAGGGCCCGCTCCTACGAGCAGTACGTC.

V is TRBV25-1 and J is TRBJ2-2; D unclear. This CDR3 has 13 residues. Trimming cost V 2 bases and J 1 base, with 2 bases left between them. The germline V gene encodes CDR1 MGHDK and CDR2 SYGVNS. The CDR3 DNA sequence: TGTGCCAGCAGTGAACAGAACACCGGGGAGCTGTTTTTT. It translates to CASSEQNTGELFF.

The chain recombines TRBV20-1 with TRBJ2-2, with a weak D call TRBD1 (5 bases). The germline V gene has CDR1 DFQATT and CDR2 SNEGSKA (reference sequence). Trimming left V 3 bases short and J 1 base short, with 12 bases between. CDR3 length equals 15 residues. The CDR3 spells CSASKGIKNTGELFF. The CDR3 DNA is TGCAGTGCTAGTAAGGGGATTAAGAACACCGGGGAGCTGTTTTTT.

The chain couples TRBV6-5 to TRBJ2-7, with a weak D call TRBD1 (6 bases). Trimming cost V 5 bases and J 2 bases, with 13 bases left between them. Germline CDR1 reads MNHEY; CDR2 reads SVGAGI. The CDR3 is 14 amino acids. The CDR3 DNA reads as TGTGCCAGCAGTCCGCTGACAGGTCCCTACGAGCAGTACGTC. Amino acids: CASSPLTGPYEQYV.

The chain carries TRBV20-1 and TRBJ2-3; 8 nucleotides line up with TRBD2. The CDR3 covers 14 residues. Per germline, CDR1 DFQATT and CDR2 SNEGSKA (reference sequence). Losses at the gene ends were 3 bases for V and 11 bases for J; bases not matched to a gene: 13. Written as DNA, the CDR3 is TGCAGTGCTAGTCGCGAAGCGGGGGAGCGATTGCAGTATTTT. It is translated as CSASREAGERLQYF.

This chain joins TRBV6-6 and TRBJ1-6, with a possible D match to TRBD1 (6 bases). Germline lookup yields CDR1 MNHNY and CDR2 SVGAGI (reference sequence). V dropped 6 bases and J dropped 5 bases, with 14 bases sitting between them. The CDR3 has 15 amino acids. The CDR3 DNA follows: TGTGCCAGCAGACCTACAGGGAGGGATAATTCACCCCTCCACTTT. As protein: CASRPTGRDNSPLHF.

This clone has just a few counts. The chain couples TRBV7-2 to TRBJ2-7; D remains ambiguous. V was cut by 5 bases and J by 4 bases, with 15 bases left in between. Germline V gives CDR1 SGHTA, CDR2 FQGNSA. The CDR3 is 14 amino acids. The CDR3 spells CASSPTDWGYEQYV. Written as DNA, the CDR3 is TGTGCCAGCAGCCCGACGGATTGGGGTTACGAGCAGTACGTC.

This chain joins TRBV6-1 and TRBJ1-4; D is ambiguous. CDR3 size: 14 residues. V dropped 2 bases and J dropped 7 bases, with 11 bases sitting between them. Germline assignment: CDR1 MNHNS and CDR2 SASEGT. CDR3 region: CASSELGGVEKLFF. The CDR3 DNA reads as TGTGCCAGCAGTGAACTAGGCGGGGTTGAAAAACTGTTTTTT.

J is TRBJ1-3 and V is TRBV11-2, with TRBD1 identical over 8 bases. Trimming cost V 1 base and J 4 bases; bases outside gene matches: 6. This CDR3 has 16 amino acids. Germline lookup yields CDR1 SGHAT and CDR2 FQNNGV. The chain's CDR3 is CASSLVRTGTGNTIYF. For the CDR3, the DNA is TGTGCCAGCAGCTTAGTCCGGACAGGGACAGGAAACACCATATATTTT. The whole variable domain, remainder taken from reference TRBV11-2 and TRBJ1-3, is EAGVAQSPRYKIIEKRQSVAFWCNPISGHATLYWYQQILGQGPKLLIQFQNNGVVDDSQLPKDRFSAERLKGVDSTLKIQPAKLEDSAVYLCASSLVRTGTGNTIYFGEGSWLTVV.

The chain joins TRBV4-1 to TRBJ1-5; no reliable D call. CDR1 and CDR2 (germline): MGHRA, YSYEKL. V lost 1 base to trimming and J lost 1 base, with 14 bases between them. The CDR3 loop spans 17 amino acids. DNA for the CDR3: TGCGCCAGCAGCCAAGGGGCTAGCCAGTACAGCAATCAGCCCCAGCATTTT. Encoded protein: CASSQGASQYSNQPQHF.

This chain links TRBV6-6 with TRBJ1-6, with D possibly being TRBD1 (5 bases). The CDR3 is 14 amino acids. From germline, CDR1 is MNHNY and CDR2 SVGAGI (reference sequence). V was cut by 2 bases and J by 6 bases, with 8 bases left in between. CDR3 protein: CASSYDRINSPLHF. CDR3 nucleotide sequence: TGTGCCAGCAGTTACGACAGAATTAATTCACCCCTCCACTTT.

This chain joins TRBV5-6 and TRBJ2-2; perhaps D is TRBD1 or TRBD2 (5 bases each). Germline CDR1 and CDR2: SGHDT and YYEEEE. V shed 0 bases and J shed 7 bases, with 19 bases lying between them. There are 17 residues in the CDR3. CDR3: CASSLAGGWGQSGELFF. CDR3 in DNA: TGTGCCAGCAGCTTGGCCGGAGGATGGGGCCAGAGCGGGGAGCTGTTTTTT. Together with reference TRBV5-6 and TRBJ2-2, the CDR3 gives the full variable domain: DAGVTQSPTHLIKTRGQQVTLRCSPKSGHDTVSWYQQALGQGPQFIFQYYEEEERQRGNFPDRFSGHQFPNYSSELNVNALLLGDSALYLCASSLAGGWGQSGELFFGEGSRLTVL.

The chain employs TRBV14 and TRBJ1-5, with 8 bases lining up with TRBD1. CDR3 size: 16 residues. CDR1 is SGHDN, CDR2 FVKESK, per germline. V lost 3 bases and J lost 4; bases outside the gene matches: 8. CDR3 sequence (DNA): TGTGCCAGCAGCCAGGCCGGGACAGGTTCTAATCAGCCCCAGCATTTT. Translation: CASSQAGTGSNQPQHF.

The CDR3 nucleotides read TGTGCCAGCAGCCAAGGATGGACTTCTGCAACTAATGAAAAACTGTTTTTT. Its protein is CASSQGWTSATNEKLFF. J is TRBJ1-4 and V is TRBV4-2; no clear D gene. Germline V gene data show CDR1 as LGHNA and CDR2 as YNFKEQ. V lost 1 base and J 0 bases, leaving 12 bases between the germline ends. CDR3 length: 17 amino acids.

The chain is built from TRBV3-1 (or the pseudogene TRBV3-2) and TRBJ2-3; D is unresolved. Germline V gives CDR1 LGHDT, CDR2 YNNKEL (reference sequence). V was shortened by 1 base and J by 5 bases, with 10 bases between the two germline ends. CDR3 length equals 14 residues. CDR3 protein: CASSQGFVGDTQYF. The CDR3 region has the DNA TGTGCCAGCAGCCAAGGGTTCGTGGGAGATACGCAGTATTTT.

J is TRBJ1-1 and V is TRBV5-1; the D is unclear. CDR1 is SGHRS, CDR2 YFSETQ, per germline. The CDR3 covers 13 residues. Trimming took off 4 bases at V and 5 bases at J, with 12 bases between the two ends. This chain's CDR3 is CASSEGLFTEAFF. In nucleotides, the CDR3 is TGCGCCAGCAGCGAAGGTCTCTTTACTGAAGCTTTCTTT.

The gene calls are TRBV7-3 and TRBJ2-1, with D perhaps TRBD2 (6 bases). V was shortened by 1 base and J by 3 bases, with 10 bases between the two germline ends. In germline, CDR1 is SGHTA, CDR2 FQGTGA. This CDR3 spans 15 amino acids. CDR3 amino acids: CASSLNSGLYNEQFF. CDR3 nucleotide sequence: TGTGCCAGCAGCTTAAATAGCGGTCTCTACAATGAGCAGTTCTTC.

There are a few counts of this clone. This rearrangement joins TRBV5-1 to TRBJ1-2, with TRBD1 matching 9 bases. With V trimmed by 1 base and J by 6 bases, 4 bases remained unmatched. The V gene's germline CDR1 is SGHRS and CDR2 YFSETQ. The CDR3 consists of 14 residues. CDR3 loop: CASSLSGDRDGYTF. CDR3 bases: TGCGCCAGCAGCTTGTCAGGGGACAGGGATGGCTACACCTTC.

In nucleotides, the CDR3 is TGCACCAGCAGCCAAGGGAGACTGGCGGGGTGTGAGCAGTACGTC. It yields the protein CTSSQGRLAGCEQYV. The V call is TRBV1, the J call TRBJ2-7; the table's D call TRBD2 went unverified against the DNA. TRBV1 is assigned pseudogene status. This CDR3 contains 15 residues.

V gene TRBV29-1 combines with J gene TRBJ2-3; 7 positions match TRBD1. Germline assignment: CDR1 SQVTM and CDR2 ANQGSEA. Trimming at V came to 3 bases and at J to 0 bases, leaving 3 bases not matched to a gene. CDR3 length: 14 residues. The CDR3: CSVDEGASTDTQYF. Written as DNA, the CDR3 is TGCAGCGTTGACGAGGGGGCGAGCACAGATACGCAGTATTTT.

The chain uses TRBV7-9 and TRBJ2-5, with 7 bases identical to TRBD2. Germline V gene data show CDR1 as SEHNR and CDR2 as FQNEAQ (reference sequence). The CDR3 totals 16 residues. Trimming at V came to 3 bases and at J to 9 bases, leaving 16 bases not matched to a gene. CDR3 residues: CASSLTAGGGSVAQYF. CDR3 nucleotide sequence: TGTGCCAGCAGCTTGACTGCGGGCGGGGGTAGCGTGGCCCAGTACTTC.

This chain links TRBV11-2 with TRBJ1-3; D possibly corresponds to TRBD1 (6 bases). The CDR3 contains 15 residues. Germline V lookup: CDR1 SGHAT, CDR2 FQNNGV. Trimming stripped 5 bases from V and 0 bases from J, with 11 bases between. CDR3 loop: CASSPGQSSGNTIYF. The CDR3 nucleotides read TGTGCCAGCAGCCCAGGACAGAGCTCTGGAAACACCATATATTTT. Filled out from reference TRBV11-2 and TRBJ1-3, the complete variable domain reads EAGVAQSPRYKIIEKRQSVAFWCNPISGHATLYWYQQILGQGPKLLIQFQNNGVVDDSQLPKDRFSAERLKGVDSTLKIQPAKLEDSAVYLCASSPGQSSGNTIYFGEGSWLTVV.

This clone was seen only once. The rearrangement joins TRBV9 to TRBJ2-1, with TRBD2 matching 14 bases. Trimming at V came to 3 bases and at J to 1 base, leaving 6 bases not matched to a gene. The length of the CDR3 is 18 residues. The germline CDR1 and CDR2 sequences are SGDLS and YYNGEE. CDR3 in amino acids: CASSERLAGGRSYNEQFF. In DNA, the CDR3 is TGTGCCAGCAGCGAGCGACTAGCGGGGGGGAGGTCCTACAATGAGCAGTTCTTC.

The chain combines TRBV27 with TRBJ2-4; D unresolved. This CDR3 is built from 15 residues. In germline, CDR1 is MNHEY, CDR2 SMNVEV (reference sequence). V was cut by 2 bases and J by 0 bases, with 8 bases left in between. The CDR3 sequence is CASSLRIIAKNIQYF. DNA of the CDR3: TGTGCCAGCAGTTTACGAATTATAGCCAAAAACATTCAGTACTTC.

The chain couples TRBV7-2 to TRBJ2-5, with 8 bases fitting TRBD1. The trim removed 4 bases at V and 4 bases at J, leaving 2 bases unmatched. The CDR3 extends over 13 amino acids. Germline values: CDR1 SGHTA, CDR2 FQGNSA. Written as DNA, the CDR3 is TGTGCCAGCAGCTCCGGACAGGGAGAGACCCAGTACTTC. It yields the protein CASSSGQGETQYF.

This rearrangement joins TRBV6-2 or TRBV6-3 to TRBJ2-7; 7 bases are shared with TRBD1. CDR3 length equals 13 residues. Germline lookup yields CDR1 MNHEY and CDR2 SVGEGT. V shed 2 bases and J 2 bases; nucleotides not matched to a gene: 0. In DNA form, the CDR3 reads TGTGCCAGCAGTTACCAGGGGGCCTACGAGCAGTACGTC. Translated: CASSYQGAYEQYV.

V and J are TRBV5-1 and TRBJ2-3, with D possibly being TRBD1 (6 bases). Germline CDR1 reads SGHRS; CDR2 reads YFSETQ. CDR3 length: 15 amino acids. The germline V and J ends were trimmed by 4 bases and 0 bases, with 12 bases remaining between them. This CDR3 is CASSPGTGSTDTQYF. CDR3 in DNA: TGCGCCAGCAGCCCGGGAACAGGGAGCACAGATACGCAGTATTTT. The whole variable domain, remainder taken from reference TRBV5-1 and TRBJ2-3, is KAGVTQTPRYLIKTRGQQVTLSCSPISGHRSVSWYQQTPGQGLQFLFEYFSETQRNKGNFPGRFSGRQFSNSRSEMNVSTLELGDSALYLCASSPGTGSTDTQYFGPGTRLTVL.

V and J are TRBV12-5 and TRBJ1-5; D call uncertain. Trimming took off 4 bases at V and 7 bases at J, with 11 bases between the two ends. Germline assignment: CDR1 LGHNT and CDR2 FRNRAP. The CDR3 length is 13 residues. The CDR3, as DNA: TGTGCTAGTGGTTCGTCGATCCAACAGCCCCAGCATTTT. It yields the protein CASGSSIQQPQHF.